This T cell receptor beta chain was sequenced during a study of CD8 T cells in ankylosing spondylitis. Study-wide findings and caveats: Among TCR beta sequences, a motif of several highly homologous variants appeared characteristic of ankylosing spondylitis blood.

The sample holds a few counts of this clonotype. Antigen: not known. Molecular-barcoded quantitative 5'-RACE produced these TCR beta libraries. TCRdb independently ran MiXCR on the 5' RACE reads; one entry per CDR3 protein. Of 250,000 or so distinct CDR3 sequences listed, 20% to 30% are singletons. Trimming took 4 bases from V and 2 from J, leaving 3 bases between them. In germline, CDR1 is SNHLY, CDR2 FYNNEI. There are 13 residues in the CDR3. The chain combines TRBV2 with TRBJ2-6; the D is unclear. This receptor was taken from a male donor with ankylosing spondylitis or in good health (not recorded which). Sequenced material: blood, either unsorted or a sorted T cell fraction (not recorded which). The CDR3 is CASSAPGANVLTF. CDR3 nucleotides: TGTGCCAGCAGTGCCCCTGGGGCCAACGTCCTGACTTTC.